This T cell receptor (beta chain) was sequenced in a study of cytomegalovirus exposure and HLA in healthy donors. Comments on this clone: The junction departs from germline at one end; a sequencing error may be responsible.

PCR employed 60 Vbeta and 13 Jbeta primers. Clones were read by immunoSEQ multiplex PCR, and TCRdb kept only the in-frame ones, dropping some. The table counts tens of thousands of clones; about 1.5% lies in the top ten. The source material was PBMCs. The TCR comes from a woman aged 55-70 years in good health and CMV-seronegative.

CDR3 nucleotide sequence: TGTGCCACCGAAATTAGCGGCGGGGTTTTT. It translates to CATEISGGVF. The genes are TRBV11-2 and TRBJ2-2; D perhaps matches TRBD2 (6 bases). Germline CDR1 is SGHAT and CDR2 is FQNNGV. This CDR3 is 10 amino acids long.